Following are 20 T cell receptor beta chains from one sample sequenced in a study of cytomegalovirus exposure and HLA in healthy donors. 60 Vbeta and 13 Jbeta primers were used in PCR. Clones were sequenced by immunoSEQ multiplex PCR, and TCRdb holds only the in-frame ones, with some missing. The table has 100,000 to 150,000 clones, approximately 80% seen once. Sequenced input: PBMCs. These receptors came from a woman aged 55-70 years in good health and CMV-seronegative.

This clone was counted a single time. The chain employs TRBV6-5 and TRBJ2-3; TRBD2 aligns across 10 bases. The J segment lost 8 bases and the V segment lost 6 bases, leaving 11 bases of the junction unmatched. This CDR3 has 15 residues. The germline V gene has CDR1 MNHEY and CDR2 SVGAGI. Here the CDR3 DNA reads TGTGCCAGCAGGGCTCCCGGGGCTAGCGGGAGTACGCAGTATTTT. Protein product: CASRAPGASGSTQYF.

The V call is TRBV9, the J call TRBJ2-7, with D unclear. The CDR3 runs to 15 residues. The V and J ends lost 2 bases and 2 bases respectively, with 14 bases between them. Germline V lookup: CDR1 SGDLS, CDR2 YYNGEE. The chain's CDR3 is CASSVLWPFPYEQYF. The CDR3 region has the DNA TGTGCCAGCAGCGTTTTGTGGCCCTTCCCCTACGAGCAGTACTTC. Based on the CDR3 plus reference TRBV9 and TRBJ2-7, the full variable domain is DSGVTQTPKHLITATGQRVTLRCSPRSGDLSVYWYQQSLDQGLQFLIQYYNGEERAKGNILERFSAQQFPDLHSELNLSSLELGDSALYFCASSVLWPFPYEQYFGPGTRLTVT.

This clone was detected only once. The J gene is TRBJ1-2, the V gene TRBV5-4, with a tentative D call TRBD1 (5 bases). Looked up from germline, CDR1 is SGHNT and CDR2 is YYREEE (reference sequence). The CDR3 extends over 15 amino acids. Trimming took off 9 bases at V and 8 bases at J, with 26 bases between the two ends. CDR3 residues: CATGWGGPPKDGYTF. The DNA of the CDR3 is TGTGCCACCGGGTGGGGGGGACCCCCCAAGGACGGCTACACCTTC.

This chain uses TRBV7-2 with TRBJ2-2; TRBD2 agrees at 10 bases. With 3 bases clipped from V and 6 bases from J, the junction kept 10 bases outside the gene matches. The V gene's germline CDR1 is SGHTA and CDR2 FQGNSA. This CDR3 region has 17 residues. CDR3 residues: CASSLSGASGSAGELFF. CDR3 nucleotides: TGTGCCAGCAGCTTGTCCGGGGCTAGCGGGAGTGCCGGGGAGCTGTTTTTT.

The CDR3 coding sequence is TGTGCCAGCAGCTTAAGGACTAGCGGGAGATTCAGCTCCTACAATGAGCAGTTCTTC. Translated: CASSLRTSGRFSSYNEQFF. The chain couples TRBV7-2 to TRBJ2-1, with 13 bases aligning to TRBD2. The CDR3 covers 19 residues. Trimming cost V 2 bases and J 0 bases; bases outside gene matches: 7. Germline V CDR1 and CDR2: SGHTA, FQGNSA.

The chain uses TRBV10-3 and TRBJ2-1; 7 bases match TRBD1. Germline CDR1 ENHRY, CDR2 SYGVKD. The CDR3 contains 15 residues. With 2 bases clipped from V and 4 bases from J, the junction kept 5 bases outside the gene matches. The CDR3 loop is CAISEEGAGYNEQFF. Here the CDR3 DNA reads TGTGCCATCAGTGAGGAGGGGGCAGGATACAATGAGCAGTTCTTC.

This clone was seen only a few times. In DNA form, the CDR3 reads TGTGCCAGCAGTTTAGGGGCTAGCACAGATACGCAGTATTTT. Translated, it gives CASSLGASTDTQYF. V and J are TRBV28 and TRBJ2-3, with D maybe TRBD1 (5 bases). The CDR3 spans 14 residues. Germline V gives CDR1 MDHEN, CDR2 SYDVKM. Trimming removed 2 bases from V and 0 bases from J, with 6 bases in between.

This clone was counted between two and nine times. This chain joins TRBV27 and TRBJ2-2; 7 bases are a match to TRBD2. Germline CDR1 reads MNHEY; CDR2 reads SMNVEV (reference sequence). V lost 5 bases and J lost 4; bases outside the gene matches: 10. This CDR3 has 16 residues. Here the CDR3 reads CASSPAGLVRTGELFF. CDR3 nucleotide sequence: TGTGCCAGCAGTCCCGCCGGACTAGTTCGCACCGGGGAGCTGTTTTTT.

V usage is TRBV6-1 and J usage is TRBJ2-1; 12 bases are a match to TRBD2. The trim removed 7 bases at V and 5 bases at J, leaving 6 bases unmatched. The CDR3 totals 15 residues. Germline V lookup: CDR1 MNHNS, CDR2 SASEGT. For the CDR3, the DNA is TGTGCCAGCACCCCGGCTAGCGGGAGGGACAATGAGCAGTTCTTC. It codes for CASTPASGRDNEQFF.

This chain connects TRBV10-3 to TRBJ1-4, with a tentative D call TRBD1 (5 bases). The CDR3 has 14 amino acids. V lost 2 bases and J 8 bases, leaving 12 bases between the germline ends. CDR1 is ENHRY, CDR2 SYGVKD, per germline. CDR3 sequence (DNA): TGTGCCATCAGTGAGCCGGCGCGGGACGAAAAACTGTTTTTT. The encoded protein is CAISEPARDEKLFF.

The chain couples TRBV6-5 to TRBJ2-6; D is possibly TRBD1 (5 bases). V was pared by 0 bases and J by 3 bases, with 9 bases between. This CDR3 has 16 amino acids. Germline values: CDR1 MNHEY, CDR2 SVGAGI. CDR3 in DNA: TGTGCCAGCAGTTACTCGTCAGGGTATGGGGCCAACGTCCTGACTTTC. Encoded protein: CASSYSSGYGANVLTF.

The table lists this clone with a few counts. The CDR3 loop reads CASSDKQVPNEKLFF. The CDR3, as DNA: TGTGCCAGCAGTGATAAACAGGTCCCTAATGAAAAACTGTTTTTT. This rearrangement joins TRBV2 to TRBJ1-4; D is possibly TRBD1 (5 bases). From germline, CDR1 is SNHLY and CDR2 FYNNEI. V was shortened by 3 bases and J by 3 bases, with 11 bases between the two germline ends. The CDR3 has 15 amino acids.

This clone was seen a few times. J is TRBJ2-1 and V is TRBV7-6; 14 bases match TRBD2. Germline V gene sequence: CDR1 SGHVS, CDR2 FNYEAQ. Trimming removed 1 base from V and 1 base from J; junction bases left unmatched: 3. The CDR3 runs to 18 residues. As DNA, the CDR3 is TGTGCCAGCAGCTTAGGCGGACTAGCGGGAGGTTCCTACAATGAGCAGTTCTTC. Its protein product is CASSLGGLAGGSYNEQFF. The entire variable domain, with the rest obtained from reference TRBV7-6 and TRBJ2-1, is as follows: GAGVSQSPRYKVTKRGQDVALRCDPISGHVSLYWYRQALGQGPEFLTYFNYEAQQDKSGLPNDRFSAERPEGSISTLTIQRTEQRDSAMYRCASSLGGLAGGSYNEQFFGPGTRLTVL.

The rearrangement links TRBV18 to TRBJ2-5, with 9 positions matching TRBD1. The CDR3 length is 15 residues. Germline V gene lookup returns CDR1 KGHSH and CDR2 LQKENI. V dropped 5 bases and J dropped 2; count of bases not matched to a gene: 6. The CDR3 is CASSSLGTGQETQYF. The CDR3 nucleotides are TGTGCCAGCTCATCCCTGGGGACAGGGCAAGAGACCCAGTACTTC.

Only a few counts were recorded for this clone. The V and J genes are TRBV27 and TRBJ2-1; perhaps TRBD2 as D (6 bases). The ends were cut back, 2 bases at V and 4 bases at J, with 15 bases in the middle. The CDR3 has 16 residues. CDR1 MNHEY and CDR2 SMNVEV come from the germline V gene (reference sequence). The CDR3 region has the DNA TGTGCCAGCAGTTTAGGACGGGCTAGCGAGTACAATGAGCAGTTCTTC. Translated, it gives CASSLGRASEYNEQFF.

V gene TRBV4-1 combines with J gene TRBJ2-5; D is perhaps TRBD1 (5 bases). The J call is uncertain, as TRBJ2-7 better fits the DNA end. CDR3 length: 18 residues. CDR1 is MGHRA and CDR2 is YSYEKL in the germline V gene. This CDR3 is CASSQELLKQVMKYEQYF. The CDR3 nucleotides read TGCGCCAGCAGCCAAGAGCTCCTCAAACAGGTCATGAAGTACGAGCAGTACTTC.

CDR3 protein: CASSYSRGDNEQFF. The CDR3 nucleotides read TGTGCCAGCAGTTACTCCCGGGGTGACAATGAGCAGTTCTTC. V and J are TRBV6-6 and TRBJ2-1; D perhaps matches TRBD2 (5 bases). CDR3 length equals 14 residues. Trimming pared 0 bases from V and 5 bases from J, leaving 8 bases between. Germline V gene data show CDR1 as MNHNY and CDR2 as SVGAGI (reference sequence).

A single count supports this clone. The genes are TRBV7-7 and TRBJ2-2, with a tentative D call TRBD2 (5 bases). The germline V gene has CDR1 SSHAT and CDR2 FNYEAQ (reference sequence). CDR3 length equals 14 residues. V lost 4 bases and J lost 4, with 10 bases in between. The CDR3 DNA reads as TGTGCCAGCAGCTCGACGGGATCCACCGGGGAGCTGTTTTTT. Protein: CASSSTGSTGELFF.

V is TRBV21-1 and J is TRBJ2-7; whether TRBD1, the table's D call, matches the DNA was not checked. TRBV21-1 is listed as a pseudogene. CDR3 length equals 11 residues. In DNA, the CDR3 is TGTGCCAGCAGCAACAGGGACGAGCAGTACTTC. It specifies CASSNRDEQYF.

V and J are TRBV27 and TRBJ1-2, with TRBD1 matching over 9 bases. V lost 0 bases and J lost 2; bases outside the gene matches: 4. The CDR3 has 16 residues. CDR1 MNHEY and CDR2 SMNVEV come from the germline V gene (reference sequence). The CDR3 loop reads CASSLSSTGGNYGYTF. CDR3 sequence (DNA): TGTGCCAGCAGTTTATCCTCGACAGGGGGAAACTATGGCTACACCTTC.